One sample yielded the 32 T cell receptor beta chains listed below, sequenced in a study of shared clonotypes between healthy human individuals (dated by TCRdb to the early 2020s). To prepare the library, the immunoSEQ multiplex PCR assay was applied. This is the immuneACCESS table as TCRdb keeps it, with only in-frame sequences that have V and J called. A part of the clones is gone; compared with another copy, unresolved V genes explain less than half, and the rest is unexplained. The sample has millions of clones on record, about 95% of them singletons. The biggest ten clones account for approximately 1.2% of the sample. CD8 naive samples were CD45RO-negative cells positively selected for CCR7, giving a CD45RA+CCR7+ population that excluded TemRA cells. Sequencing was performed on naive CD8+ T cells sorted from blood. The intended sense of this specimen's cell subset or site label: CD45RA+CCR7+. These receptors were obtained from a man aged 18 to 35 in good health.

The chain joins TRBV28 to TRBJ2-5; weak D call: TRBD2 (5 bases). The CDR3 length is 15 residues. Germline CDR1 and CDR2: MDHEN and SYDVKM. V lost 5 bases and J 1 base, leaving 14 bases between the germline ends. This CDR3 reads CASSLNDGLQETQYF. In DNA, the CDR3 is TGTGCCAGCAGTCTCAACGACGGACTCCAAGAGACCCAGTACTTC.

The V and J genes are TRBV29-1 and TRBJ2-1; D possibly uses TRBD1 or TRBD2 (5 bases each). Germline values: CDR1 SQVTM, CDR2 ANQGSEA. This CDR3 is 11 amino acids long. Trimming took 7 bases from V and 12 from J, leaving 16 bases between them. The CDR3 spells CSGREGNPQFF. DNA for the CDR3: TGCAGCGGTCGTGAGGGGAACCCGCAGTTCTTC.

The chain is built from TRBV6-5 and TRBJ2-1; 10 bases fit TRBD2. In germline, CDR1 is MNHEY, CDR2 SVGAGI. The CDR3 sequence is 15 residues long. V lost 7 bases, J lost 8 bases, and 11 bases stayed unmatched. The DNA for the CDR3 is TGTGCCAGCACCGTTCCTAGCGGGAGCGGGGATGAGCAGTTCTTC. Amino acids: CASTVPSGSGDEQFF.

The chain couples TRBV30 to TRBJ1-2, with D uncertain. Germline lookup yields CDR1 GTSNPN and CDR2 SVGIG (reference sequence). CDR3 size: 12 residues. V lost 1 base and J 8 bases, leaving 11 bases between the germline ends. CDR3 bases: TGTGCCTGGAGTGACGACGGGGAAGGCTACACCTTC. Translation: CAWSDDGEGYTF.

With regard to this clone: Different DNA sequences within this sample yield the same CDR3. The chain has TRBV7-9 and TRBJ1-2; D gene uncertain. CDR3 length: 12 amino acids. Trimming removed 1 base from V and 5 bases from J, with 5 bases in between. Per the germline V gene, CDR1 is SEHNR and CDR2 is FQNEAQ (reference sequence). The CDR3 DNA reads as TGTGCCAGCAGCTTAGTTGGTTATGGCTACACCTTC. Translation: CASSLVGYGYTF.

The CDR3 bases are TGCGCCAGCAGCCAAGACCCTAGCGGGGATTACAATGAGCAGTTCTTC. Translated: CASSQDPSGDYNEQFF. The chain carries TRBV4-3 and TRBJ2-1, with 9 bases fitting TRBD2. The junction had 4 bases not matched to a gene; V was cut back by 0 bases and J by 4 bases. This CDR3 is built from 16 residues. CDR1 and CDR2 from the germline V gene are LGHNA and YSLEER.

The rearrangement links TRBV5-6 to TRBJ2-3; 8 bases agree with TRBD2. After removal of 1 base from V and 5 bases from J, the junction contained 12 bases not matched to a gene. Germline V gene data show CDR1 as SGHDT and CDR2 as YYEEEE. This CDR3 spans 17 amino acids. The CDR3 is CASSLWGSGMRKDTQYF. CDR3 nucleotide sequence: TGTGCCAGCAGCTTGTGGGGTAGCGGGATGCGGAAAGATACGCAGTATTTT. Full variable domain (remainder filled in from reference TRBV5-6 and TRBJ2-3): DAGVTQSPTHLIKTRGQQVTLRCSPKSGHDTVSWYQQALGQGPQFIFQYYEEEERQRGNFPDRFSGHQFPNYSSELNVNALLLGDSALYLCASSLWGSGMRKDTQYFGPGTRLTVL.

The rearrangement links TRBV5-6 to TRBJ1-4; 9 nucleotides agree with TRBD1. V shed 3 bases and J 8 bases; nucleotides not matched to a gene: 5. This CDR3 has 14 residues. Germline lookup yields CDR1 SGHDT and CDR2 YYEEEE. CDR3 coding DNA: TGTGCCAGCAGCTGGGGGACAGGGCACGAAAAACTGTTTTTT. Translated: CASSWGTGHEKLFF.

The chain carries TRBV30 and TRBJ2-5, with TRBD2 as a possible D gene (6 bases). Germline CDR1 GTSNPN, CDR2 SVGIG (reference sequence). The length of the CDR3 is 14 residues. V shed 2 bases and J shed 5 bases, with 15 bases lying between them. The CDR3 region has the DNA TGTGCCTGGAGTCGTACTAGCCTTGGGGAGACCCAGTACTTC. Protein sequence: CAWSRTSLGETQYF.

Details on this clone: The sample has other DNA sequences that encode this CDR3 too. The CDR3 loop reads CASRRGNTEAFF. CDR3 nucleotide sequence: TGTGCCAGCAGAAGAGGAAACACTGAAGCTTTCTTT. This sequence joins TRBV2 and TRBJ1-1; the D is unclear. The CDR3 spans 12 residues. V lost 6 bases and J lost 2, with 7 bases in between. Germline-derived CDR1 and CDR2 are SNHLY and FYNNEI.

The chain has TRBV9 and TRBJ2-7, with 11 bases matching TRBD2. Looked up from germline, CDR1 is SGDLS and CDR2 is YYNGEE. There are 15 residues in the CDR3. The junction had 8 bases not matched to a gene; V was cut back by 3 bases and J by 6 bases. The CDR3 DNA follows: TGTGCCAGCAGCGGTATAGCGGGAGGGCCGGGCGAGCAGTACTTC. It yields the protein CASSGIAGGPGEQYF.

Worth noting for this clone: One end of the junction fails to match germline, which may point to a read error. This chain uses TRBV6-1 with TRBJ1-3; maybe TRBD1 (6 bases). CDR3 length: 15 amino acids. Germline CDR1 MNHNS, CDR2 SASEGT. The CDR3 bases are TGTGCCAGCAGCGAAGACCTAGACAGGGGAAACACCATATATTTT. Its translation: CASSEDLDRGNTIYF.

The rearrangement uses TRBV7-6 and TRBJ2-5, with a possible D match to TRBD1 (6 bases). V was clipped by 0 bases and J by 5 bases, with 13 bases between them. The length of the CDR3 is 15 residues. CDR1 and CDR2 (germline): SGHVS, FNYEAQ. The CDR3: CASSLAGAMHETQYF. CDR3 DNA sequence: TGTGCCAGCAGCTTAGCGGGGGCGATGCACGAGACCCAGTACTTC.

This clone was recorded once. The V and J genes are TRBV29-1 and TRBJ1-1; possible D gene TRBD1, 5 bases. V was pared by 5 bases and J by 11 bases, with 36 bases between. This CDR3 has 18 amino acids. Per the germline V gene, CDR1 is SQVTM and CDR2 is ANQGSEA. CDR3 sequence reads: CSVRGPRDAFGSSVMAFF. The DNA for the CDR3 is TGCAGCGTTCGGGGCCCCCGGGACGCATTTGGTAGTAGTGTGATGGCTTTCTTT. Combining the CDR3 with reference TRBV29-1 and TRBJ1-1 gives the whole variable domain SAVISQKPSRDICQRGTSLTIQCQVDSQVTMMFWYRQQPGQSLTLIATANQGSEATYESGFVIDKFPISRPNLTFSTLTVSNMSPEDSSIYLCSVRGPRDAFGSSVMAFFGQGTRLTVV.

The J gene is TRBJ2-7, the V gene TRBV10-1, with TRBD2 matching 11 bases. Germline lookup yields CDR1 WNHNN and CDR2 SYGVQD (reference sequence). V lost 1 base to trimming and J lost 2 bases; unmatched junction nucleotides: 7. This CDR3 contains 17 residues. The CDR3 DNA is TGCGCCAGCAGTGAGTGGCCCGGGACTAGCGGCCCCTACGAGCAGTACTTC. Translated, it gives CASSEWPGTSGPYEQYF.

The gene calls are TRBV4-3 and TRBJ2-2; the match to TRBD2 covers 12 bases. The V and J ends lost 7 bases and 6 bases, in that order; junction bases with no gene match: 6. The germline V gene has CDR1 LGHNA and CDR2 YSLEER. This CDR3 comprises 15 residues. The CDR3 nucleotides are TGCGCCAGCACCCACGGACTAGCGGGATCCGGGGAGCTGTTTTTT. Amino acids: CASTHGLAGSGELFF.

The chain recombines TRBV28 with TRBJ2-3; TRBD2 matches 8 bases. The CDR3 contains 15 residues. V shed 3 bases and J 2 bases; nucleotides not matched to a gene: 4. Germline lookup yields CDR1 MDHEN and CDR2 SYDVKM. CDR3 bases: TGTGCCAGCAGTTTCGGGGGGGAGGCCACAGATACGCAGTATTTT. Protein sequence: CASSFGGEATDTQYF.

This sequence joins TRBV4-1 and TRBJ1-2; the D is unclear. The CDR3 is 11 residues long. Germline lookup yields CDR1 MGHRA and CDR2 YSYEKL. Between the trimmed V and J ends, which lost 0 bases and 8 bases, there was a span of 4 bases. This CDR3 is CASSQDNGYTF. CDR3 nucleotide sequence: TGCGCCAGCAGCCAAGACAACGGCTACACCTTC.

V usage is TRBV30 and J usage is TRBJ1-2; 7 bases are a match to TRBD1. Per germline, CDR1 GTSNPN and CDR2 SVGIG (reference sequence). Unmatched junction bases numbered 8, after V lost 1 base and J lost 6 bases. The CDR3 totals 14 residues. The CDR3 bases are TGTGCCTGGAGTGCGGACGGACAGGTGAATGGCTACACCTTC. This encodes CAWSADGQVNGYTF.

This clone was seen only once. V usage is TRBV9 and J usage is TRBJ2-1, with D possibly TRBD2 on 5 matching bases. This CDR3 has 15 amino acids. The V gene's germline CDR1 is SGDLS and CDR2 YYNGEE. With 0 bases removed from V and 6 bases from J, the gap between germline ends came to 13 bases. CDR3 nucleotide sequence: TGTGCCAGCAGCGTAGAGGATAGCGAGGTCAATGAGCAGTTCTTC. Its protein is CASSVEDSEVNEQFF.

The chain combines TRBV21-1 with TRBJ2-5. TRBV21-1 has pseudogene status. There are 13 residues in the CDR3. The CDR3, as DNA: TGTGCCAGCAGCGGGACGCACATGGAGACCCAGTACTTC. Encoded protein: CASSGTHMETQYF.

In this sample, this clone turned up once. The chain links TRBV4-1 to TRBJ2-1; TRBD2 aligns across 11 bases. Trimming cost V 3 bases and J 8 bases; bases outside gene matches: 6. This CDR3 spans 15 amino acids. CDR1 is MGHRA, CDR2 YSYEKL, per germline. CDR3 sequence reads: CASSHTSGRGYEQFF. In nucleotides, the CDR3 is TGCGCCAGCAGCCATACTAGCGGGAGAGGCTATGAGCAGTTCTTC.

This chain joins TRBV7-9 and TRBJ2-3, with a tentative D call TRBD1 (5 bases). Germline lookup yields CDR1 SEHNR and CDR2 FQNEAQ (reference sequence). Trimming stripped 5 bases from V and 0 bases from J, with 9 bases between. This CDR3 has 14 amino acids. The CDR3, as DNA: TGTGCCAGCAGCCCCTGGGGCAGCACAGATACGCAGTATTTT. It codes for CASSPWGSTDTQYF.

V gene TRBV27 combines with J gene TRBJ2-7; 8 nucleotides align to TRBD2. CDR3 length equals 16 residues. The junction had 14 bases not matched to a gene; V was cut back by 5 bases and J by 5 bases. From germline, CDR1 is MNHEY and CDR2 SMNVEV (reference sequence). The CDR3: CASSPSLADKPNEQYF. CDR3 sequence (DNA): TGTGCCAGCAGTCCCTCACTAGCGGATAAGCCCAACGAGCAGTACTTC.

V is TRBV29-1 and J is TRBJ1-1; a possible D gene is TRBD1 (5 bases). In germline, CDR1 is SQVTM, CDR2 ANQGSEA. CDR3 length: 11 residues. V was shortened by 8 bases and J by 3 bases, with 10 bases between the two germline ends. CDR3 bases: TGCAGCCATCGGGGGGACACTGAAGCTTTCTTT. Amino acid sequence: CSHRGDTEAFF.

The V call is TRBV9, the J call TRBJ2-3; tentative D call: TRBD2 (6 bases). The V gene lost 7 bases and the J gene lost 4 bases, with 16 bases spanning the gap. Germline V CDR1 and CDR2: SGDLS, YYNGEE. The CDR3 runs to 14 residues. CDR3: CASSSEGRADTQYF. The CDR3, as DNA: TGTGCCAGCTCCTCGGAGGGCCGGGCAGATACGCAGTATTTT.

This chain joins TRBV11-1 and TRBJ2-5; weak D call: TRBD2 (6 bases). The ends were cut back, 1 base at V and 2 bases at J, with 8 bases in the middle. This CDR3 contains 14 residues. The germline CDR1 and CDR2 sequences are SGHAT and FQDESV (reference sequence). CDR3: CASSLVAVQETQYF. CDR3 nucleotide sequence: TGTGCCAGCAGCTTAGTAGCGGTACAAGAGACCCAGTACTTC.

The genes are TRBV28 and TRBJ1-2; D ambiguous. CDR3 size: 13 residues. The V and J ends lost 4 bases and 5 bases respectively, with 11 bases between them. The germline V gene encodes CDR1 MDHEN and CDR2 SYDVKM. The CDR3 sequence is CASSSPSGYGYTF. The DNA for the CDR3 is TGTGCCAGCAGTTCCCCATCCGGTTATGGCTACACCTTC.

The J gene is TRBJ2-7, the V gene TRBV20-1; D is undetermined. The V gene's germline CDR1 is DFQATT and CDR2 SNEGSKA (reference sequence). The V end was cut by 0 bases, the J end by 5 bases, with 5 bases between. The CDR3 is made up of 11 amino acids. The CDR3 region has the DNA TGCAGTGCTAGAGATGTTCACGAGCAGTACTTC. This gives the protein CSARDVHEQYF.

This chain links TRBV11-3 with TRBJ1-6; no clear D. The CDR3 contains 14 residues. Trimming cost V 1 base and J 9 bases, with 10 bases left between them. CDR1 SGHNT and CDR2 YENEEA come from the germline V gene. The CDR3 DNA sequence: TGTGCCAGCAGCTTAGGAGGGAACGGTTCACCCCTCCACTTT. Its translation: CASSLGGNGSPLHF.

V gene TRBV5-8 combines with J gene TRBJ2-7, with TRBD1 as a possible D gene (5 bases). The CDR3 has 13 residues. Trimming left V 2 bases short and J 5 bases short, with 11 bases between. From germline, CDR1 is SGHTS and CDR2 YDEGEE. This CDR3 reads CASSLRGWDEQYF. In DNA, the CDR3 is TGTGCCAGCAGCTTAAGGGGATGGGACGAGCAGTACTTC.

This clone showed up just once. The CDR3 here is CASSLSGGPDTQYF. In DNA, the CDR3 is TGTGCCAGCAGCTTGTCAGGGGGGCCGGATACGCAGTATTTT. The chain links TRBV5-4 to TRBJ2-3; perhaps TRBD1 as D (7 bases). Trimming took off 1 base at V and 6 bases at J, with 12 bases between the two ends. Germline V gene data show CDR1 as SGHNT and CDR2 as YYREEE (reference sequence). CDR3 length equals 14 residues.